This T cell receptor (beta chain) emerged from a study of PD-L1 blockade in urothelial cancer. Study in general: Twenty-five of 29 patients were males with bladder-origin urothelial cancer. Study-level findings and limits: In blood at 3 weeks, tumor-associated clones expanded more among patients with durable benefit.

Concerning this clone itself: Its target is not known.

Regarding time point: peripheral blood 6 weeks after treatment start. The number of samples from each patient was between 1 and 8, taken pretreatment and on-treatment. Each PCR contained spiked-in synthetic TCR analog templates. This table comes from immunoSEQ multiplex PCR, and its TCRdb copy is limited to in-frame clones, with some not included. The sample has about 130,000 clones; about 83% are singletons. CDR3 size: 15 residues. Germline values: CDR1 SGHTA, CDR2 FQGTGA. V was clipped by 5 bases and J by 5 bases; unmatched bases: 8. This receptor was identified in a man aged 50 or older with urothelial cancer. This specimen consisted of PBMCs, obtained around atezolizumab (anti-PD-L1) treatment. The chain employs TRBV7-3 and TRBJ2-2, with TRBD1 matching over 7 bases. CDR3 protein: CASSAQGFGTGELFF. As DNA, the CDR3 is TGTGCCAGCAGCGCACAGGGGTTCGGTACCGGGGAGCTGTTTTTT.